A selection of T cell receptor beta chains follows, all from one sample in a study of CXCR3-negative and CXCR3-positive naive CD8 T cells. No DNA is given; TCRdb re-called the 5' RACE reads and lists each CDR3 protein once. The record lists about 43,000 distinct CDR3 sequences, of which the ten most abundant hold roughly a tenth. The specimen sequenced was memory CD8+ T cells from blood. These receptors originate from a human donor in good health. Some clones in this sample may be carry-over from other donors' samples. Each CDR3 is given with its conserved first and last residue. Clone size is given for some rows only: seen once, a few or many times, or a class if the clone is expanded.

TRBJ2-3	.	13	TRBV29-1	CSVVASGSDTQYF
TRBJ2-5	.	15	TRBV15	CATYSGRGYQETQYF
TRBJ1-1	medium-sized	14	TRBV6-5	CASSYSRGSTEAFF
TRBJ1-1	.	12	TRBV20-1	CSLGQGNTEAFF
TRBJ2-7	.	15	TRBV10-3	CAIRSQPGARPEQYF
TRBJ1-1	.	14	TRBV5-1	CASSMTETNTEAFF
TRBJ1-5	.	14	TRBV6-4	CASSDFPGGHPQHF
TRBJ2-7	.	16	TRBV5-1	CASSLTSAGGRSEQYF
TRBJ2-1	.	15	TRBV6-1	CASSAGLAGSNEQFF
TRBJ2-1	.	15	TRBV5-1	CASSSTSGVGNEQFF
TRBJ2-3	medium-sized	16	TRBV7-8	CASSPYRGSYTDTQYF
TRBJ1-6	.	15	TRBV5-1	CASSDRQGWDSPLHF
TRBJ2-3	.	14	TRBV25-1	CASMVQGAPDTQYF
TRBJ2-3	.	17	TRBV4-1	CASSRSGTGASTDTQYF
TRBJ2-1	.	15	TRBV12-5	CASGSSLSSYNEQFF
TRBJ2-7	.	15	TRBV3-1	CASRQRQGSAYEQYF
TRBJ1-2	.	15	TRBV7-9	CTSSLGVRGRDGYTF
TRBJ2-7	.	14	TRBV4-3	CASSQAGLSYEQYF
TRBJ1-1	.	18	TRBV7-2	CASSLYAVGTGGGVEAFF
TRBJ2-1	.	18	TRBV28	CASSLGRQGLRPYNEQFF
TRBJ1-5	.	14	TRBV28	CASIWGVGNQPQHF
TRBJ1-2	.	14	TRBV15	CATSRESASYGYTF
TRBJ2-1	.	19	TRBV6-2/TRBV6-3	CASSYSWADSLSSYNEQFF
TRBJ1-3	.	15	TRBV27	CASSLSGLSGNTIYF
TRBJ2-1	.	16	TRBV7-2	CASSLEGAGGYGEQFF
TRBJ2-2	.	16	TRBV14	CASSPLAGAATGELFF
TRBJ2-7	.	14	TRBV18	CASSTGQGVYEQYF
TRBJ1-5	.	13	TRBV6-6	CASWVGSNQPQHF
TRBJ2-2	.	16	TRBV4-1	CASSQAQGARGGELFF
TRBJ2-7	.	13	TRBV29-1	CSVETATTYEQYF
TRBJ2-5	.	12	TRBV12-3/TRBV12-4	CASSDSSTTQYF
TRBJ1-1	medium-sized	14	TRBV4-3	CASSQVSRATEAFF
TRBJ1-1	.	16	TRBV16	CASSQFVFDSNTEAFF
TRBJ2-1	.	12	TRBV29-1	CSVVGGYNEQFF
TRBJ1-5	.	14	TRBV15	CATSPDRGGRPQHF
TRBJ2-7	.	14	TRBV12-3/TRBV12-4	CASSLGLADYEQYF
TRBJ1-1	.	14	TRBV7-3	CASSAGWSNTEAFF
TRBJ2-7	medium-sized	14	TRBV7-7	CASSPTDTAYEQYF
TRBJ2-7	.	16	TRBV4-1	CASSPFGTDRSYEQYF
TRBJ1-5	.	15	TRBV20-1	CSAREMTTGYQPQHF